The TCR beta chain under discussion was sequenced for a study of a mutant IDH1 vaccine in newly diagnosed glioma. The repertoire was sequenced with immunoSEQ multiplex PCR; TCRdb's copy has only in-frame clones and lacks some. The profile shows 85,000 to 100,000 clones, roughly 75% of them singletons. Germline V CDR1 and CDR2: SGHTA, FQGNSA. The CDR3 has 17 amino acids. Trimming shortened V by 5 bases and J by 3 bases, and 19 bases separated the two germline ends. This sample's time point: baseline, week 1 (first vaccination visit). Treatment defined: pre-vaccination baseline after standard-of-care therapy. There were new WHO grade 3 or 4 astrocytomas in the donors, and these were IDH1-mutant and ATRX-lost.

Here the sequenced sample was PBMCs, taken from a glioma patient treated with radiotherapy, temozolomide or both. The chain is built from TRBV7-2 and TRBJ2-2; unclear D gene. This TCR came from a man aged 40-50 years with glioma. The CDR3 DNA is TGTGCCAGCAGCGAAGGACCCTTAAGGACGGACACCGGGGAGCTGTTTTTT. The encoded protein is CASSEGPLRTDTGELFF.